This T cell receptor (beta chain) is drawn from a study of T cell repertoires in cytomegalovirus infection. Overall study findings and caveats: In two of eight donors, the top clonotype was HLA-C-restricted CMV-specific.

From the reads, TCRdb called clonotypes with MiXCR, one entry per CDR3 protein. The sample holds about 700,000 distinct CDR3 sequences; approximately 33% are singletons and the top ten take about 20%. The table lists this clonotype with a few counts. Its target is not known. V was trimmed by 3 bases and J by 1 base, leaving 16 bases between them. Germline CDR1 reads SGHNT; CDR2 reads YYREEE (reference sequence). The CDR3 totals 16 residues. V gene TRBV5-4 combines with J gene TRBJ1-2; TRBD1 is a possible D gene (6 bases). The TCR sequence derives from a human donor in good health (CMV status not recorded). Some clones in this sample may be carry-over from other donors' samples. The source material was cultured PBMCs, sampled from culture after CMV antigen stimulation. CDR3: CASSSGNRELNYGYTF. CDR3 in DNA: TGTGCCAGCAGCTCAGGAAACAGGGAGCTTAACTATGGCTACACCTTC.